This TCR beta chain was captured by sequencing in a study of cytomegalovirus exposure and HLA in healthy donors. The germline V gene has CDR1 SGHRS and CDR2 YFSETQ. This CDR3 is built from 17 residues. J gave up 1 base and V 5 bases, and 8 bases lay outside the gene matches. The PCR was carried out with 60 Vbeta primers and 13 Jbeta primers. Generated by immunoSEQ multiplex PCR, the TCRdb table keeps only in-frame clones and is missing some. In the table there are approximately 150,000 clones, less than 90% of which are singletons. The chain links TRBV5-1 to TRBJ2-6; 8 bases are shared with TRBD2. The sequenced sample consisted of PBMCs. The sequence came from a man between 50 and 59 years old in good health and CMV-seropositive. CDR3 amino acids: CASSPPGLVSGANVLTF. The CDR3 nucleotides are TGCGCCAGCAGTCCTCCGGGACTAGTATCTGGGGCCAACGTCCTGACTTTC.